Detailed here is one T cell receptor (beta chain). The CDR3 totals 18 residues. With 4 bases removed from V and 7 bases from J, the gap between germline ends came to 29 bases. The germline CDR1 and CDR2 sequences are PRHDT and FYEKMQ (reference sequence). The data were obtained in a study of T cell responses to AZD1222 COVID-19 vaccine. Using immunoSEQ multiplex PCR, the repertoire was profiled, and TCRdb retains in-frame clones only, with some absent. Among around 97,000 clones listed, less than 95% were seen once. The rearrangement links TRBV13 to TRBJ2-7, with a tentative D call TRBD1 (8 bases). The material sequenced was peripheral blood, taken on day 0 of AZD1222 vaccination. This clonotype was sampled from an adult in good health. The DNA of the CDR3 is TGTGCCAGCAGCTGGACAGGGTTCCCCCCCCGGGAGGCTAAAGAGCAGTACTTC. This sequence encodes CASSWTGFPPREAKEQYF.